One and the same sample provided the 5 T cell receptor beta chains below, sequenced in a study of blood T cells in healthy people across ages. PCR was performed a second time for roughly 7 to 11 cycles using a sample-barcoded 5' primer and a J-beta primer mix. TCRdb re-called the 5' RACE reads through MiXCR, storing one row per CDR3 protein. The sample consists of around 600,000 distinct CDR3 sequences, around 48% of them appearing once. The material sequenced was blood. All receptors come from an elderly man in good health.

This chain connects TRBV4-2 to TRBJ2-3; 10 nucleotides line up with TRBD2. Per the germline V gene, CDR1 is LGHNA and CDR2 is YNFKEQ. The CDR3 contains 17 residues. Trimming at V came to 0 bases and at J to 6 bases, leaving 9 bases not matched to a gene. The CDR3 sequence: CASSQDSLAGDGDTQYF. The CDR3 DNA reads as TGTGCCAGCAGCCAAGATAGCCTAGCGGGGGACGGCGATACGCAGTATTTT.

The J gene is TRBJ2-7, the V gene TRBV5-1, with D perhaps being TRBD1 or TRBD2 (5 bases each). Germline CDR1 reads SGHRS; CDR2 reads YFSETQ. V gave up 4 bases and J gave up 0 bases, with 11 bases separating them. This CDR3 has 14 residues. This CDR3 is CASSGGRDSYEQYF. DNA for the CDR3: TGCGCCAGCAGCGGGGGACGCGACTCCTACGAGCAGTACTTC.

The V call is TRBV18, the J call TRBJ2-7; D call uncertain. The DNA end is more similar to TRBJ2-5, so the J call may be wrong. This CDR3 has 13 amino acids. The germline V gene encodes CDR1 KGHSH and CDR2 LQKENI. CDR3 region: CASSPVSQETQYF. The CDR3 DNA follows: TGTGCCAGCTCACCCGTCAGCCAAGAGACCCAGTACTTC.

The chain uses TRBV6-6 and TRBJ2-5; 9 bases are a match to TRBD2. The V and J ends lost 0 bases and 2 bases, in that order; junction bases with no gene match: 7. The germline gives CDR1 MNHNY, CDR2 SVGAGI (reference sequence). This CDR3 comprises 17 residues. In nucleotides, the CDR3 is TGTGCCAGCAGTTACTCGGCGGGGGGGATTTCTCAAGAGACCCAGTACTTC. Protein product: CASSYSAGGISQETQYF.

The CDR3 sequence is CASSGGQNIYEQYF. CDR3 in DNA: TGTGCCAGCAGTGGGGGACAGAACATATACGAGCAGTACTTC. The V call is TRBV28, the J call TRBJ2-7, with 7 bases matching TRBD1. CDR1 and CDR2 (germline): MDHEN, SYDVKM. CDR3 length: 14 amino acids. Trimming took 5 bases from V and 4 from J; bases not matched to a gene: 8.